This T cell receptor (beta chain) derives from a study of T cell clonality in common variable immunodeficiency. Overall study findings and caveats: Compared with controls, CVID subjects had fewer shared TCRbeta clones. Reportedly, TCR beta sequences from common variable immunodeficiency showed fewer deletions and N-nucleotide insertions.

This clone was seen ten or more times. Its specificity is not known. The assay was immunoSEQ multiplex PCR, and TCRdb's table has in-frame clones only and misses some. The repertoire shows tens of thousands of clones, none seen only once; the top ten take about 0.68%. Sample: peripheral blood mononuclear cells. The source of this sequence is a person aged 18-70 years in good health.

Incomplete CDR3 DNA: TGTGCCAGCGCGGGACAGGGGGGACATGGC. This gives the protein CASAGQGGHG. The full-length CDR3 reads as CASAGQGGHGYTF. The V call is TRBV7-9, the J call TRBJ1-2, with TRBD1 matching 11 bases. The CDR3 end lies 3 residues beyond the end of the read and is filled in from the germline J gene. V shed 8 bases, J shed 6 bases, and the junction held 5 bases outside the gene matches. The CDR3 totals 13 residues. CDR1 is SEHNR and CDR2 is FQNEAQ in the germline V gene (reference sequence).